The source of this TCR beta chain is a study of blood T cell repertoires in COVID-19. Across the study: Material from acute and convalescent COVID-19 was sourced from the United States, Italy and Spain. T cells, B-cell-depleted T cells, or PBMCs provided the cDNA or gDNA that served as material.

In the source study's methods: The authors estimated nucleated cell counts from reference gene primer amplification. Sequencing used immunoSEQ multiplex PCR; TCRdb keeps in-frame clones, though not all of them. V and J calls plus clone size are reproduced from that table; the DNA served to infer D and trimming. The sample consists of around 80,000 clones, about three quarters of them appearing once. Sequenced input: peripheral blood. The receptor was isolated from a man aged 45-65 years with active or convalescent COVID-19.

Written as DNA, the CDR3 is TGTGCCAGCAGCGAAGGACTAGCGAGCACAGATACGCAGTATTTT. This codes for CASSEGLASTDTQYF. The rearrangement links TRBV9 to TRBJ2-3, with TRBD2 identical over 9 bases. The CDR3 is 15 residues long. V gave up 3 bases and J gave up 0 bases; unmatched junction bases: 2. CDR1 is SGDLS and CDR2 is YYNGEE in the germline V gene.